This is a list of T cell receptor beta chains from one sample in a study of blood T cell repertoires in COVID-19. Sequencing used immunoSEQ multiplex PCR; TCRdb keeps in-frame clones, though not all of them. The sample records about 260,000 clones, over 75% being singletons. The specimen was PBMCs or T cells enriched from blood (not recorded which). All receptors derive from a woman aged 18-29 years who had recovered from COVID-19. Both conserved end residues are part of each CDR3. A D gene is named only where the DNA matches it firmly. The size field is filled for only some rows; it gives once, few, many or a size class.

D gene,J gene,V gene,clone size,CDR3 DNA,CDR3 protein
-,TRBJ1-5,TRBV6-5,-,TGTGCCAGCATCTATCAAGGGGGGGGCAATCAGCCCCAGCATTTT,CASIYQGGGNQPQHF
TRBD1,TRBJ1-2,TRBV7-9,-,TGTGCCAGCAGCTTAACACAGGGGGCAGTCGACGGCTACACCTTC,CASSLTQGAVDGYTF
-,TRBJ1-2,TRBV28,-,TGTGCCAGCAGTTTACTCGCCGCCCGGGGAGGCTACACCTTC,CASSLLAARGGYTF
-,TRBJ1-2,TRBV27,-,TGTGCCAGCAGTCCCGGGTTCAACTATGGCTACACCTTC,CASSPGFNYGYTF
TRBD1,TRBJ1-2,TRBV11-1,-,TGTGCCAGCAGCTCGGACAGGGACTATGGCTACACCTTC,CASSSDRDYGYTF
-,TRBJ1-2,TRBV10-3,-,TGTGCCATCAGTGAGAGGGCAGGGGACGGCTACACCTTC,CAISERAGDGYTF
TRBD1,TRBJ2-7,TRBV18,-,TGTGCCAGCTCCCCTAGACAGGGTTCTGCGGGTAGTGACGAGCAGTACTTC,CASSPRQGSAGSDEQYF
-,TRBJ1-1,TRBV6-5,-,TGTGCCAGCAGTTACTGGCAGGGTGAGAACACTGAAGCTTTCTTT,CASSYWQGENTEAFF
-,TRBJ2-2,TRBV18,-,TGTGCCAGCTCACAACAGGAGCTCGGGGAGCTGTTTTTT,CASSQQELGELFF
TRBD2,TRBJ2-2,TRBV27,-,TGTGCCAGCAGTTTGGGGACTAGCGTAAACACCGGGGAGCTGTTTTTT,CASSLGTSVNTGELFF
TRBD2,TRBJ2-1,TRBV14,-,TGTGCCAGCAGCCAAGTGTGGGCAGCGGGGAGCTCCTACAATGAGCAGTTCTTC,CASSQVWAAGSSYNEQFF
-,TRBJ2-7,TRBV10-1,-,TGCGCCAGCAGTGATGGCAGGGGTTACGAGCAGTACTTC,CASSDGRGYEQYF
TRBD2,TRBJ2-1,TRBV3-1/TRBV3-2,-,TGTGCCAGCAGCCAACGATGGCCGCAGGAGCGGGGGAACAATGAGCAGTTCTTC,CASSQRWPQERGNNEQFF
TRBD1,TRBJ1-2,TRBV5-1,-,TGCGCCAGCAGCTTGGTTCGGGACAGGGTAGGAGATGGCTACACCTTC,CASSLVRDRVGDGYTF
-,TRBJ1-1,TRBV28,-,TGTGCCAGCAGTTTATTACAGGGCACTGAAGCTTTCTTT,CASSLLQGTEAFF
-,TRBJ2-7,TRBV30,-,TGTGCCTGGAGTCTCAGGGTCTCCTACGAGCAGTACTTC,CAWSLRVSYEQYF
TRBD2,TRBJ2-1,TRBV2,-,TGTGCCAGCAGTGGTACTAGCGGGGGGTTGAGCTCCTACAATGAGCAGTTCTTC,CASSGTSGGLSSYNEQFF
-,TRBJ1-3,TRBV21-1,-,TGTGCCAGCAGACAATCCGACCGGGACAGGTCTGGAAACACCATATATTTT,CASRQSDRDRSGNTIYF
-,TRBJ1-2,TRBV19,once,TGTGCCTCGGCTCTCCGGGAACGCTATGGCTACACCTTC,CASALRERYGYTF
TRBD2,TRBJ2-3,TRBV5-1,-,TGCGCCAGCAGCTTGGATCCTACGGGGGGGCCTACAGATACGCAGTATTTT,CASSLDPTGGPTDTQYF
-,TRBJ1-4,TRBV6-5,-,TGTGCCAGCAGTCGGATCCTGCGGCGGGAAAAACTGTTTTTT,CASSRILRREKLFF
-,TRBJ2-7,TRBV14,once,TGTGCCAGCAGCCGCGGGACAGATTCTACCTACGAGCAGTACTTC,CASSRGTDSTYEQYF
TRBD1,TRBJ2-7,TRBV3-1/TRBV3-2,-,TGTGCCAGCAGCTATAGAACAGGGGGGAACGAGCAGTACTTC,CASSYRTGGNEQYF
TRBD1,TRBJ2-1,TRBV29-1,-,TGCAGCGTTGACCGCGGACAGGGCTCTATCTCCTACAATGAGCAGTTCTTC,CSVDRGQGSISYNEQFF
TRBD1,TRBJ1-4,TRBV10-1,-,TGCGCCAGCAGAGTGTCCGGACAGGCAGCGGGTGAAAAACTGTTTTTT,CASRVSGQAAGEKLFF
-,TRBJ1-2,TRBV2,-,TGTGCCAGCAGTGACAGAAACTATGGCTACACCTTC,CASSDRNYGYTF
-,TRBJ1-5,TRBV6-5,-,TGTGCCAGCACACAGGGATACAATCAGCCCCAGCATTTT,CASTQGYNQPQHF
TRBD2,TRBJ2-7,TRBV3-1/TRBV3-2,-,TGTGCCAGCAGCCACTTTAGCGGGGACACTCCCTACGAGCAGTACTTC,CASSHFSGDTPYEQYF
TRBD1,TRBJ1-1,TRBV7-9,-,TGTGCCAGCAGCTCAAACAGGGGTTTGAGCACTGAAGCTTTCTTT,CASSSNRGLSTEAFF
-,TRBJ2-3,TRBV9,-,TGTGCCAGCAGCGTAGTTGCGGGGACTTCCACAGATACGCAGTATTTT,CASSVVAGTSTDTQYF
TRBD1,TRBJ1-3,TRBV6-5,-,TGTGCCAGCGAGAAAGGGGGCCTGGGAAACACCATATATTTT,CASEKGGLGNTIYF
-,TRBJ1-5,TRBV19,-,TGTGCCAGTAGTATAAACGGCCTCCCCGGGGGCAATCAGCCCCAGCATTTT,CASSINGLPGGNQPQHF
TRBD1,TRBJ2-7,TRBV18,-,TGTGCCAGCTCACCAGGTGTAGGACAGGGGGCCTCCTACGAGCAGTACTTC,CASSPGVGQGASYEQYF
-,TRBJ1-5,TRBV19,-,TGTGCCAGTAATCCAAGCAGGGTCCAAAATCAGCCCCAGCATTTT,CASNPSRVQNQPQHF
TRBD1,TRBJ1-2,TRBV29-1,-,TGCAGCGTTATCACAGGGGGCAGCTATGGCTACACCTTC,CSVITGGSYGYTF
-,TRBJ1-6,TRBV3-1/TRBV3-2,-,TGTGCCAGCAGCCAAGCTCCGGGAGGTTCACCCCTCCACTTT,CASSQAPGGSPLHF
TRBD1,TRBJ1-6,TRBV3-1/TRBV3-2,-,TGTGCCAGCAGCCAAGACCCCGGGACAGGGTATAATTCACCCCTCCACTTT,CASSQDPGTGYNSPLHF
TRBD2,TRBJ2-5,TRBV4-2,-,TGTGCCAGCAGCCCAGATCGGACTAGCGGGGGGGCGGAGACCCAGTACTTC,CASSPDRTSGGAETQYF
TRBD1,TRBJ1-6,TRBV6-5,-,TGTGCCAGTGGGGACAGAAATAATTCACCCCTCCACTTT,CASGDRNNSPLHF
-,TRBJ2-6,TRBV28,-,TGTGCCAGCAGTCCCCGAGATCCCTCTGGGGCCAACGTCCTGACTTTC,CASSPRDPSGANVLTF
-,TRBJ1-5,TRBV2,-,TGTGCCAGCAGTCGTCCGGGAAATTCAAATCAGCCCCAGCATTTT,CASSRPGNSNQPQHF
-,TRBJ2-3,TRBV18,-,TGTGCCAGCTCACCACTTGGAAACAGATTGTCGGATACGCAGTATTTT,CASSPLGNRLSDTQYF
TRBD1,TRBJ2-7,TRBV10-3,-,TGTGCCATCGGGCAGGGGGCAAACGAGCAGTACTTC,CAIGQGANEQYF
TRBD1,TRBJ1-2,TRBV6-5,-,TGTGCCAGCAGTCCCGACAGGGACCATGGCTACACCTTC,CASSPDRDHGYTF
-,TRBJ2-5,TRBV28,-,TGTGCCAGCAGTCCTGGACGTGGGGACACCCCTGGCGAGACCCAGTACTTC,CASSPGRGDTPGETQYF
-,TRBJ2-7,TRBV6-5,-,TGTGCCAGCAGTCGACTAGCCTACGAGCAGTACTTC,CASSRLAYEQYF
-,TRBJ1-5,TRBV27,once,TGTGCCAGCAGTTTATTCGGGGTAGCCGATCAGCCCCAGCATTTT,CASSLFGVADQPQHF
TRBD2,TRBJ2-5,TRBV6-4,few,TGTGCCAGCAGTGAGCTAGCGGGGGGGCCGGAGACCCAGTACTTC,CASSELAGGPETQYF
-,TRBJ1-1,TRBV28,-,TGTGCCAGCCTAGTTTTGCCCGCTGAAGCTTTCTTT,CASLVLPAEAFF
TRBD2,TRBJ2-2,TRBV3-1/TRBV3-2,many,TGTGCCAGCAGCCATCCCGGACTAGAAATTTCACTCACCGGGGAGCTGTTTTTT,CASSHPGLEISLTGELFF
TRBD2,TRBJ2-3,TRBV6-4,once,TGTGCCAGCAGTGAGGGACTAGCGGGGGAGGATACGCAGTATTTT,CASSEGLAGEDTQYF
TRBD1,TRBJ1-1,TRBV2,once,TGTGCCAGCAGGGATACAGGGGGCGAGGGAGCTTTCTTT,CASRDTGGEGAFF
TRBD2,TRBJ2-2,TRBV3-1/TRBV3-2,-,TGTGCCAGCAGCCAAGCTAACCTAGCGGGGGCCAACACCGGGGAGCTGTTTTTT,CASSQANLAGANTGELFF
-,TRBJ1-2,TRBV30,-,TGTGCCGGGACTTGGGGGAGGGGTGGCTACACCTTC,CAGTWGRGGYTF
-,TRBJ1-6,TRBV7-8,-,TGTGCCAGCAGCTTCGGACTGTCGAGCTCCTATAATTCACCCCTCCACTTT,CASSFGLSSSYNSPLHF
-,TRBJ2-3,TRBV27,-,TGTGCCAGCAGTTTATCGACTCCTTACACAGATACGCAGTATTTT,CASSLSTPYTDTQYF
TRBD1,TRBJ1-3,TRBV30,-,TGTGCCTGGGGACAGGGTCTTGCTGGAAACACCATATATTTT,CAWGQGLAGNTIYF
-,TRBJ1-1,TRBV21-1,-,TGTGCCAGCAGCAAAAGCCCCCTTCCAGGGGCGAACACTGAAGCTTTCTTT,CASSKSPLPGANTEAFF
TRBD2,TRBJ2-3,TRBV7-3,once,TGTGCCAGCAGCTCCGCGCGGGGGGGCCCGGATACGCAGTATTTT,CASSSARGGPDTQYF
-,TRBJ1-3,TRBV5-1,-,TGCGCCAGCAGCTTAACGGGGCGGGAAACAAACACCATATATTTT,CASSLTGRETNTIYF